Below are 13 T cell receptor beta chains sequenced from a single sample in a study of blood T cell repertoires in COVID-19 (TCRdb year 2020). Library preparation used the immunoSEQ multiplex PCR assay. The immuneACCESS repertoire file appears here via TCRdb, limited to in-frame rearrangements. These files lack a portion of the clones; in checked studies, under half of the deficit traces to unresolved V genes, and the cause of the others is not known. The sample table records hundreds of thousands of clones; around 85% of these occur just once. The ten biggest clones cover 7.2% of the sample. Material for sequencing was peripheral blood. The receptors shown here come from a human donor in a cohort sampled during active COVID-19.

V and J are TRBV3-1 (or the pseudogene TRBV3-2) and TRBJ1-1, with D unclear. Trimming took 1 base from V and 14 from J, leaving 14 bases between them. Germline CDR1 LGHDT, CDR2 YNNKEL (reference sequence). The length of the CDR3 is 12 residues. CDR3 sequence (DNA): TGTGCCAGCAGCCAAGCGACCTCGGAGAGCTTCTTT. Encoded protein: CASSQATSESFF.

J is TRBJ1-1 and V is TRBV12-3 or TRBV12-4, with 8 bases lining up with TRBD1. The CDR3 has 13 residues. Trimming at V came to 5 bases and at J to 7 bases, leaving 6 bases not matched to a gene. Written as DNA, the CDR3 is TGTGCCAGCAGTCAGGGGGCGTTTGGTGAAGCTTTCTTT. Translation gives CASSQGAFGEAFF.

The V call is TRBV27, the J call TRBJ1-5; TRBD1 might be the D (5 bases). The germline V and J ends were trimmed by 3 bases and 4 bases, with 7 bases remaining between them. This CDR3 has 13 amino acids. Germline V gene sequence: CDR1 MNHEY, CDR2 SMNVEV (reference sequence). The DNA for the CDR3 is TGTGCCAGCAGTTTGACAGAAAATCAGCCCCAGCATTTT. Protein product: CASSLTENQPQHF.

The chain carries TRBV7-2 and TRBJ1-3; D is ambiguous. This CDR3 has 17 amino acids. The V gene lost 5 bases and the J gene lost 0 bases, with 17 bases spanning the gap. Germline assignment: CDR1 SGHTA and CDR2 FQGNSA. CDR3 DNA sequence: TGTGCCAGCAGCGTAGTCAGACTCCGGAGCTCTGGAAACACCATATATTTT. This sequence encodes CASSVVRLRSSGNTIYF.

The rearrangement joins TRBV10-3 to TRBJ2-1, with TRBD2 matching over 13 bases. The V and J ends lost 10 bases and 5 bases, in that order; junction bases with no gene match: 5. The CDR3 loop spans 14 amino acids. Looked up from germline, CDR1 is ENHRY and CDR2 is SYGVKD. The CDR3 nucleotides are TGTGCCACCTTAGGGACTAGCGGGGACAATGAGCAGTTCTTC. Protein: CATLGTSGDNEQFF.

The chain links TRBV3-1 (or the pseudogene TRBV3-2) to TRBJ2-5, with 8 bases fitting TRBD2. V lost 4 bases, J lost 2 bases, and 9 bases stayed unmatched. Germline V gene data show CDR1 as LGHDT and CDR2 as YNNKEL (reference sequence). This CDR3 is built from 16 residues. CDR3 protein: CASSPLWAGGQETQYF. The CDR3 bases are TGTGCCAGCAGCCCCCTCTGGGCGGGGGGACAAGAGACCCAGTACTTC.

V and J are TRBV6-6 and TRBJ1-1; D not resolved. Germline lookup yields CDR1 MNHNY and CDR2 SVGAGI (reference sequence). Trimming pared 7 bases from V and 3 bases from J, leaving 15 bases between. The CDR3 consists of 14 residues. CDR3 sequence (DNA): TGTGCCAGCATCGCGAGGTGGGAGGACACTGAAGCTTTCTTT. It specifies CASIARWEDTEAFF.

This chain links TRBV20-1 with TRBJ1-1, with D possibly being TRBD1 (5 bases). The CDR3 covers 13 residues. Germline V gene lookup returns CDR1 DFQATT and CDR2 SNEGSKA (reference sequence). The ends were cut back, 3 bases at V and 2 bases at J, with 10 bases in the middle. CDR3 sequence reads: CSASAGGNTEAFF. DNA of the CDR3: TGCAGTGCTAGTGCGGGGGGAAACACTGAAGCTTTCTTT.

The J gene is TRBJ2-5, the V gene TRBV7-6; 8 bases agree with TRBD2. The ends lost 1 base at V and 6 bases at J; junction bases unmatched: 13. The CDR3 runs to 17 residues. Germline CDR1 and CDR2: SGHVS and FNYEAQ. The CDR3 here is CASSLGSLRGAFKTQYF. CDR3 nucleotide sequence: TGTGCCAGCAGCTTAGGAAGTTTGCGGGGGGCCTTTAAGACCCAGTACTTC.

The V gene is TRBV5-1, the J gene TRBJ2-1; 7 bases match TRBD1. This CDR3 region has 14 residues. The germline V gene has CDR1 SGHRS and CDR2 YFSETQ. V lost 4 bases to trimming and J lost 4 bases; unmatched junction nucleotides: 5. The CDR3, as DNA: TGCGCCAGCAGCGCCGGGACAGAATACAATGAGCAGTTCTTC. Protein product: CASSAGTEYNEQFF.

This chain uses TRBV6-6 with TRBJ2-1, with D tentatively TRBD1 (6 bases). The CDR3 is 15 residues long. The germline CDR1 and CDR2 sequences are MNHNY and SVGAGI (reference sequence). V dropped 4 bases and J dropped 9 bases, with 19 bases sitting between them. The CDR3: CASSSDSYFSGEQFF. Here the CDR3 DNA reads TGTGCCAGCAGTTCGGACAGCTACTTCTCGGGTGAGCAGTTCTTC.

This chain links TRBV5-1 with TRBJ1-2; 12 nucleotides match TRBD1. The germline V gene has CDR1 SGHRS and CDR2 YFSETQ. The V segment lost 6 bases and the J segment 6 bases; nucleotides outside the gene matches: 3. The CDR3 is made up of 13 amino acids. The CDR3 region is CASTGQGAHGYTF. CDR3 sequence (DNA): TGCGCCAGCACGGGACAGGGGGCGCATGGCTACACCTTC.

The chain has TRBV7-2 and TRBJ2-7; no definite D call. The CDR3 runs to 14 residues. Trimming shortened V by 5 bases and J by 3 bases, and 14 bases separated the two germline ends. CDR1 and CDR2 from the germline V gene are SGHTA and FQGNSA. CDR3 coding DNA: TGTGCCAGCAGCGCAGAAAGTGCCCGCTACGAGCAGTACTTC. Its translation is CASSAESARYEQYF.